A single sample gave rise to the 20 T cell receptor beta chains below, sequenced in a study of blood T cell repertoires in COVID-19. The assay was immunoSEQ multiplex PCR, and TCRdb's table has in-frame clones only and misses some. The sample holds about 220,000 clones, approximately 84% seen once. Sample: peripheral blood. Receptors were obtained from a woman under 40 who had recovered from COVID-19.

The gene calls are TRBV7-8 and TRBJ1-5; no reliable D call. CDR3 length: 17 residues. Germline CDR1 is SGHVS and CDR2 is FQNEAQ. Trimming cost V 0 bases and J 0 bases, with 12 bases left between them. CDR3 nucleotide sequence: TGTGCCAGCAGCTTAGCGATCGGGTTAAATAGCAATCAGCCCCAGCATTTT. It specifies CASSLAIGLNSNQPQHF.

V and J are TRBV5-1 and TRBJ2-5, with D possibly being TRBD2 (6 bases). Germline V gene data show CDR1 as SGHRS and CDR2 as YFSETQ. This CDR3 is built from 16 residues. V was pared by 4 bases and J by 2 bases, with 18 bases between. This CDR3 reads CASSLGNSGSQETQYF. The DNA of the CDR3 is TGCGCCAGCAGCCTGGGGAATAGCGGCTCACAAGAGACCCAGTACTTC.

This rearrangement joins TRBV3-1 (or the pseudogene TRBV3-2) to TRBJ2-5; 8 bases fit TRBD2. From germline, CDR1 is LGHDT and CDR2 YNNKEL (reference sequence). Losses at the gene ends were 1 base for V and 2 bases for J; bases not matched to a gene: 6. The CDR3 runs 16 residues. The CDR3 loop reads CASSQGWASGQETQYF. DNA for the CDR3: TGTGCCAGCAGCCAAGGGTGGGCTAGCGGGCAAGAGACCCAGTACTTC.

This clone was detected only once. The chain is built from TRBV6-1 and TRBJ2-3; D is ambiguous. The CDR3 spans 16 residues. The germline CDR1 and CDR2 sequences are MNHNS and SASEGT. The ends were cut back, 2 bases at V and 4 bases at J, with 16 bases in the middle. CDR3 protein: CASSEMAAAGADTQYF. DNA of the CDR3: TGTGCCAGCAGTGAAATGGCCGCTGCCGGAGCAGATACGCAGTATTTT.

The rearrangement joins TRBV3-1 (or the pseudogene TRBV3-2) to TRBJ1-2; D gene uncertain. Between the trimmed V and J ends, which lost 0 bases and 8 bases, there was a span of 10 bases. The CDR3 is made up of 13 amino acids. From germline, CDR1 is LGHDT and CDR2 YNNKEL (reference sequence). The CDR3 DNA is TGTGCCAGCAGCCAAGACCCTCCCGGGGGCTACACCTTC. Its translation: CASSQDPPGGYTF.

J is TRBJ2-2 and V is TRBV11-2, with D perhaps matching TRBD2 (6 bases). V lost 3 bases, J lost 9 bases, and 11 bases lay in between. CDR3 length equals 13 residues. CDR1 and CDR2 (germline): SGHAT, FQNNGV. CDR3 residues: CASSFGGLWELFF. DNA for the CDR3: TGTGCCAGCAGCTTTGGGGGGTTATGGGAGCTGTTTTTT.

This sequence joins TRBV5-6 and TRBJ1-1; D not resolved. The germline CDR1 and CDR2 sequences are SGHDT and YYEEEE. The CDR3 is 12 residues long. Trimming cost V 7 bases and J 1 base, with 8 bases left between them. For the CDR3, the DNA is TGTGCCAGCCTCGAACAGAACACTGAAGCTTTCTTT. It translates to CASLEQNTEAFF. The full variable domain, rest sourced from reference TRBV5-6 and TRBJ1-1, is DAGVTQSPTHLIKTRGQQVTLRCSPKSGHDTVSWYQQALGQGPQFIFQYYEEEERQRGNFPDRFSGHQFPNYSSELNVNALLLGDSALYLCASLEQNTEAFFGQGTRLTVV.

The gene calls are TRBV5-1 and TRBJ2-1, with 7 bases fitting TRBD1. V lost 4 bases and J lost 0; bases outside the gene matches: 16. Germline V gene sequence: CDR1 SGHRS, CDR2 YFSETQ. This CDR3 comprises 19 residues. This CDR3 is CASSASLGTASSSYNEQFF. In DNA, the CDR3 is TGCGCCAGCAGCGCTTCCCTGGGGACAGCGAGTAGCTCCTACAATGAGCAGTTCTTC. The full variable domain, completed using reference TRBV5-1 and TRBJ2-1, is KAGVTQTPRYLIKTRGQQVTLSCSPISGHRSVSWYQQTPGQGLQFLFEYFSETQRNKGNFPGRFSGRQFSNSRSEMNVSTLELGDSALYLCASSASLGTASSSYNEQFFGPGTRLTVL.

This clone was seen a few times. The V and J genes are TRBV30 and TRBJ1-2, with 11 bases lining up with TRBD1. CDR1 is GTSNPN, CDR2 SVGIG, per germline (reference sequence). This CDR3 has 13 amino acids. V lost 3 bases to trimming and J lost 8 bases; unmatched junction nucleotides: 5. CDR3 loop: CAWSWTGGSGYTF. CDR3 nucleotide sequence: TGTGCCTGGAGCTGGACAGGGGGCAGCGGCTACACCTTC.

This clone showed up just a few times. This rearrangement joins TRBV6-1 to TRBJ1-4; the D gene is possibly TRBD1 (5 bases). This CDR3 comprises 15 residues. Trimming removed 3 bases from V and 8 bases from J, with 16 bases in between. Germline V CDR1 and CDR2: MNHNS, SASEGT. The CDR3 loop reads CASSEGGQGGEKLFF. For the CDR3, the DNA is TGTGCCAGCAGTGAGGGGGGTCAAGGAGGCGAAAAACTGTTTTTT.

The chain joins TRBV12-3 or TRBV12-4 to TRBJ2-5; no clear D gene. The V and J ends lost 6 bases and 5 bases respectively, with 10 bases between them. This CDR3 spans 12 amino acids. CDR3: CASSPQEETQYF. The DNA of the CDR3 is TGTGCCAGCAGCCCCCAAGAGGAGACCCAGTACTTC.

This clone was counted between two and nine times. This sequence joins TRBV4-1 and TRBJ1-6, with D tentatively TRBD1 (6 bases). This CDR3 spans 16 amino acids. Germline CDR1 and CDR2: MGHRA and YSYEKL. Trimming removed 0 bases from V and 0 bases from J, with 6 bases in between. DNA for the CDR3: TGCGCCAGCAGCCAAGAACAGGGCTCCTATAATTCACCCCTCCACTTT. Translating it yields CASSQEQGSYNSPLHF.

The chain employs TRBV19 and TRBJ2-2; 7 bases are a match to TRBD2. Trimming at V came to 8 bases and at J to 4 bases, leaving 10 bases not matched to a gene. The germline CDR1 and CDR2 sequences are LNHDA and SQIVND (reference sequence). CDR3 length: 15 residues. The CDR3, as DNA: TGTGCCAGTCGCCTGGGGCGGGAGTCCACCGGGGAGCTGTTTTTT. Protein sequence: CASRLGRESTGELFF.

The rearrangement uses TRBV6-5 and TRBJ2-3, with TRBD2 matching 7 bases. Germline CDR1 MNHEY, CDR2 SVGAGI. The CDR3 runs 11 residues. The trim removed 8 bases at V and 6 bases at J, leaving 2 bases unmatched. Here the CDR3 reads CASGGGDTQYF. The CDR3 DNA follows: TGTGCCAGCGGGGGAGGGGATACGCAGTATTTT.

In nucleotides, the CDR3 is TGTGCCAGCAGTTACTCTCGTACGGGAACGGGCAATGAGCAGTTCTTC. Its translation is CASSYSRTGTGNEQFF. V gene TRBV6-6 combines with J gene TRBJ2-1; D possibly corresponds to TRBD2 (5 bases). The CDR3 extends over 16 amino acids. The ends were cut back, 0 bases at V and 6 bases at J, with 15 bases in the middle. Germline V gives CDR1 MNHNY, CDR2 SVGAGI (reference sequence).

V usage is TRBV28 and J usage is TRBJ2-7, with D possibly matching TRBD1 (5 bases). Looked up from germline, CDR1 is MDHEN and CDR2 is SYDVKM. V lost 4 bases and J lost 3, with 7 bases in between. The CDR3 loop spans 12 amino acids. The CDR3 protein is CASSYDSYEQYF. In nucleotides, the CDR3 is TGTGCCAGCAGTTATGACAGCTACGAGCAGTACTTC.

This chain links TRBV6-1 with TRBJ2-7; perhaps TRBD1 as D (6 bases). The CDR3 is made up of 15 amino acids. Trimming left V 2 bases short and J 2 bases short, with 13 bases between. The germline V gene encodes CDR1 MNHNS and CDR2 SASEGT. CDR3 nucleotides: TGTGCCAGCAGTGAACCGCCGACAGGAACCTACGAGCAGTACTTC. This sequence encodes CASSEPPTGTYEQYF.

The V gene is TRBV4-1, the J gene TRBJ2-7; D is unresolved. V lost 4 bases and J 0 bases, leaving 10 bases between the germline ends. Germline assignment: CDR1 MGHRA and CDR2 YSYEKL. The CDR3 length is 14 residues. CDR3 in amino acids: CASSRTPSSYEQYF. Written as DNA, the CDR3 is TGCGCCAGCAGCCGAACCCCTAGCTCCTACGAGCAGTACTTC.

The chain is built from TRBV19 and TRBJ2-1, with 10 bases lining up with TRBD2. Per the germline V gene, CDR1 is LNHDA and CDR2 is SQIVND (reference sequence). The CDR3 spans 14 residues. The junction had 9 bases not matched to a gene; V was cut back by 6 bases and J by 10 bases. CDR3 protein: CASSRLAGLREQFF. The CDR3 nucleotides read TGTGCCAGTAGCAGACTAGCGGGCCTACGCGAGCAGTTCTTC.

V and J are TRBV2 and TRBJ2-1; no firm D call. Germline V gives CDR1 SNHLY, CDR2 FYNNEI. The CDR3 is 12 amino acids. V lost 5 bases, J lost 9 bases, and 11 bases lay in between. CDR3 in amino acids: CASSLPPGEQFF. The CDR3 nucleotides read TGTGCCAGCAGTCTGCCCCCAGGTGAGCAGTTCTTC.